This T cell receptor delta chain was profiled in a study of gamma-delta T cells after stem cell transplantation. V dropped 3 bases and J dropped 11 bases, with 21 bases sitting between them. Germline V CDR1 and CDR2: GEAIGNYY, EKD. CDR3 length: 14 amino acids. TCRdb re-processed the RT-PCR reads using CATT. This sample carries around 3,000 delta-chain clones, around 30% of them seen once, and the ten largest clones take roughly 25%. Sequencing input: gamma-delta T cells. The clonotype originates from a human donor. It is not recorded whose cells these are; they may come from a transplant donor. The rearrangement uses TRDV2 and TRDJ1, with D tentatively TRDD3 (6 bases). In DNA form, the CDR3 reads TGTGCCTGTGACCCACTGGGAGCTAACCCGGGGCTCATCTTT. Translating gives CACDPLGANPGLIF.